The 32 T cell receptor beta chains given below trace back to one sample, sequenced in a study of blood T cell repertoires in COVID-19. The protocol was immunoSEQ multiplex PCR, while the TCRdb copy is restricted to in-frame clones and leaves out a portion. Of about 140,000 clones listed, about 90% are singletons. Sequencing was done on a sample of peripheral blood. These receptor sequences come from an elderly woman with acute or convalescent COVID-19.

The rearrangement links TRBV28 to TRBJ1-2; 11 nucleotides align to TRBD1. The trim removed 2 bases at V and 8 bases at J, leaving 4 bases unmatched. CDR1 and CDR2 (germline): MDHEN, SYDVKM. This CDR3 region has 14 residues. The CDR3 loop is CASSLTGTGGGYTF. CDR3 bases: TGTGCCAGCAGTTTAACCGGGACAGGGGGAGGCTACACCTTC.

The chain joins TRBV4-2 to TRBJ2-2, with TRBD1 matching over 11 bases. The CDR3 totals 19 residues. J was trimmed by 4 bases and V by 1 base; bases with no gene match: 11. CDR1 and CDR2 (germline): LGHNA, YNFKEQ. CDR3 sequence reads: CASSQGLLSGTGGTGELFF. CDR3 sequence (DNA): TGTGCCAGCAGCCAAGGCCTCCTTTCCGGGACAGGGGGCACCGGGGAGCTGTTTTTT.

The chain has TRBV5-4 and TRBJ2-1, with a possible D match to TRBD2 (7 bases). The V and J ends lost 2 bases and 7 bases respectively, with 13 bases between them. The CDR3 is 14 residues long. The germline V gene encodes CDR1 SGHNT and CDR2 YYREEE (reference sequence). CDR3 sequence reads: CASSLGGAGNEQFF. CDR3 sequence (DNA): TGTGCCAGCAGCTTAGGGGGGGCCGGAAATGAGCAGTTCTTC.

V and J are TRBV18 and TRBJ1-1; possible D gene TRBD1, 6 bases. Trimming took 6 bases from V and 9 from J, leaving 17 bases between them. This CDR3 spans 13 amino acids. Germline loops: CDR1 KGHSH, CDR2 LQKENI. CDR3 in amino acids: CASSRGQPDKAFF. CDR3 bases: TGTGCCAGCTCTCGAGGACAGCCCGATAAAGCTTTCTTT.

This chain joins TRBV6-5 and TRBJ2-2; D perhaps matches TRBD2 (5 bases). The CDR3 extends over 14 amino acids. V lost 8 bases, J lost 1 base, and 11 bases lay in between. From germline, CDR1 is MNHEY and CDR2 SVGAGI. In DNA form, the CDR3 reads TGTGCCAGCCGGTTTGGAGGGAACACCGGGGAGCTGTTTTTT. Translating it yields CASRFGGNTGELFF.

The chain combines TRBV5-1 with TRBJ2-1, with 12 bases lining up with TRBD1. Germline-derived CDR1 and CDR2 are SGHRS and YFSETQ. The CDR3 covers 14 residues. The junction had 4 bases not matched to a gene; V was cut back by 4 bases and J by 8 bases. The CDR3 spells CASSPGTGGDEQFF. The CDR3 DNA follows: TGCGCCAGCAGCCCCGGGACAGGGGGCGATGAGCAGTTCTTC.

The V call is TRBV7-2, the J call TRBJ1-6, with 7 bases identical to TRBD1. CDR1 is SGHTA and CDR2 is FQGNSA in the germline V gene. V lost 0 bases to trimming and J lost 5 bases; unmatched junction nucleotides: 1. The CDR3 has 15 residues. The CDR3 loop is CASSLAGQNNSPLHF. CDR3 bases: TGTGCCAGCAGCTTAGCGGGACAGAATAATTCACCCCTCCACTTT.

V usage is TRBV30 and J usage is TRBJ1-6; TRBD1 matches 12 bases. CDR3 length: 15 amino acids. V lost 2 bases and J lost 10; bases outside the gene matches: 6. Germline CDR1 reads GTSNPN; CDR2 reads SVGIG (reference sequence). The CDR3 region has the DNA TGTGCCTGGAGTCCAGGGACAGGGGGCTCATCACCCCTCCACTTT. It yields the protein CAWSPGTGGSSPLHF. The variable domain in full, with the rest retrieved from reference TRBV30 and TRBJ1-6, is SQTIHQWPATLVQPVGSPLSLECTVEGTSNPNLYWYRQAAGRGLQLLFYSVGIGQISSEVPQNLSASRPQDRQFILSSKKLLLSDSGFYLCAWSPGTGGSSPLHFGNGTRLTVT.

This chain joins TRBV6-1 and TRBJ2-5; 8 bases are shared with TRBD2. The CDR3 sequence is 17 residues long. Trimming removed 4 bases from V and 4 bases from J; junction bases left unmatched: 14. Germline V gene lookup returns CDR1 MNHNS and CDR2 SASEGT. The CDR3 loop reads CASSVSGGPIRGETQYF. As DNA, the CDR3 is TGTGCCAGCAGTGTAAGCGGGGGTCCCATAAGAGGAGAGACCCAGTACTTC.

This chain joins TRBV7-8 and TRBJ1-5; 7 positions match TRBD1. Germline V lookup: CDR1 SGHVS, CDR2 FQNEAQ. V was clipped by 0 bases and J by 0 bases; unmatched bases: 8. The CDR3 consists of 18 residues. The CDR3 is CASSLATRQGNSNQPQHF. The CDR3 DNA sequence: TGTGCCAGCAGCTTAGCGACAAGACAGGGCAATAGCAATCAGCCCCAGCATTTT.

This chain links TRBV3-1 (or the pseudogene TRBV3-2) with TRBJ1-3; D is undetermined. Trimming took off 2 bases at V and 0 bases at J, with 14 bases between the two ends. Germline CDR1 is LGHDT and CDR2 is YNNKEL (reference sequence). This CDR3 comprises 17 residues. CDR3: CASSQRILTNSGNTIYF. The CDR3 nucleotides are TGTGCCAGCAGCCAACGGATCCTGACAAACTCTGGAAACACCATATATTTT.

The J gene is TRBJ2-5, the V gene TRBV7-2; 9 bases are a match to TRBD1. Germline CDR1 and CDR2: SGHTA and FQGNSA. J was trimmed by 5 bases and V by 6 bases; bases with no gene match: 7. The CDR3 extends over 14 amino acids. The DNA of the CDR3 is TGTGCCAGCAGTTCCGGGACAGGGAGGGAGACCCAGTACTTC. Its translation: CASSSGTGRETQYF. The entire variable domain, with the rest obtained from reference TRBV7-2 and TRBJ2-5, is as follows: GAGVSQSPSNKVTEKGKDVELRCDPISGHTALYWYRQSLGQGLEFLIYFQGNSAPDKSGLPSDRFSAERTGGSVSTLTIQRTQQEDSAVYLCASSSGTGRETQYFGPGTRLLVL.

CDR3 amino acids: CASSLEAAGGGYTF. CDR3 coding DNA: TGTGCCAGCAGCTTAGAGGCGGCAGGGGGCGGCTACACCTTC. The chain links TRBV7-2 to TRBJ1-2, with 8 bases identical to TRBD1. CDR1 is SGHTA and CDR2 is FQGNSA in the germline V gene. CDR3 length equals 14 residues. The V segment lost 1 base and the J segment 8 bases; nucleotides outside the gene matches: 6. Using reference TRBV7-2 and TRBJ1-2 for the parts outside the CDR3, the full variable domain is GAGVSQSPSNKVTEKGKDVELRCDPISGHTALYWYRQSLGQGLEFLIYFQGNSAPDKSGLPSDRFSAERTGGSVSTLTIQRTQQEDSAVYLCASSLEAAGGGYTFGSGTRLTVV.

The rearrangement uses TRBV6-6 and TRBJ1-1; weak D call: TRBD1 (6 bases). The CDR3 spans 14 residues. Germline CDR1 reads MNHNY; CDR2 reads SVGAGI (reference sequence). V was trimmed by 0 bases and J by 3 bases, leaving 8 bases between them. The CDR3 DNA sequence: TGTGCCAGCAGTTACTCACAGGGACACACTGAAGCTTTCTTT. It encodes CASSYSQGHTEAFF.

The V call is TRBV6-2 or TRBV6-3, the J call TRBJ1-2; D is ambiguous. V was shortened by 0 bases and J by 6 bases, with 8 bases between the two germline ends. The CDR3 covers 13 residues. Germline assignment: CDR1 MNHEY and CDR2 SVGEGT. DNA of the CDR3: TGTGCCAGCAGTTACTCGTGGCAGAATGGCTACACCTTC. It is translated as CASSYSWQNGYTF.

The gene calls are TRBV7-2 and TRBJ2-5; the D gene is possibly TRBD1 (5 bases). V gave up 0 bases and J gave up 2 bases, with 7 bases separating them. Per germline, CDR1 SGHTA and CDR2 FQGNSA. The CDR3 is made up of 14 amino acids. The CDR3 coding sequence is TGTGCCAGCAGCTTAGCTAGGGGTCAAGAGACCCAGTACTTC. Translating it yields CASSLARGQETQYF.

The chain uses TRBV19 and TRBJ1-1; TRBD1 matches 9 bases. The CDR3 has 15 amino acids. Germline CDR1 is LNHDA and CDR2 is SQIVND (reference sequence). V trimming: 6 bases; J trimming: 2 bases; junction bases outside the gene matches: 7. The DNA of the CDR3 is TGTGCCAGTAGAAATTGGGGACAGGGAAACACTGAAGCTTTCTTT. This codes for CASRNWGQGNTEAFF.

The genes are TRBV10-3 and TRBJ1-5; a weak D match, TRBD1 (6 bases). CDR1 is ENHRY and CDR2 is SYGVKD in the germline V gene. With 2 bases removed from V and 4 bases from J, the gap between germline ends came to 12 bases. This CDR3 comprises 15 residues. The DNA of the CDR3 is TGTGCCATCAGTGAGGGGAAGGGGGGGAATCAGCCCCAGCATTTT. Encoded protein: CAISEGKGGNQPQHF.

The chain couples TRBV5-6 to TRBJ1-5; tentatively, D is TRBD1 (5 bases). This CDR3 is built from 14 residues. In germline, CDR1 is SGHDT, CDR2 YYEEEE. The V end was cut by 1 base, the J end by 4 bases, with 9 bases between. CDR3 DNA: TGTGCCAGCAGCTTGACAGGCCTTAATCAGCCCCAGCATTTT. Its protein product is CASSLTGLNQPQHF.

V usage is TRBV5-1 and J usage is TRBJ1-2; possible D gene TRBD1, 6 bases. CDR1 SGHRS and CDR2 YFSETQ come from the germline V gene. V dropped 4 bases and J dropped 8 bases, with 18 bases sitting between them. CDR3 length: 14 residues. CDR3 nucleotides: TGCGCCAGCAGCATCACCATACAGGGAAGGGGCTACACCTTC. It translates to CASSITIQGRGYTF.

The CDR3 DNA reads as TGTGCCAGCAGTTCCTCGGGACAGGGCAACTATGGCTACACCTTC. This translates into CASSSSGQGNYGYTF. The V call is TRBV6-5, the J call TRBJ1-2, with TRBD1 identical over 9 bases. J lost 2 bases, V lost 4 bases, and 5 bases had no gene match. CDR1 and CDR2 (germline): MNHEY, SVGAGI. This CDR3 contains 15 residues.

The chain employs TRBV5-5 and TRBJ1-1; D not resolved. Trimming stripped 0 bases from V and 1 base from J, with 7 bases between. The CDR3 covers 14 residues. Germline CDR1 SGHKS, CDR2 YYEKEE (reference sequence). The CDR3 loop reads CASSLGQANTEAFF. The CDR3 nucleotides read TGTGCCAGCAGCTTGGGACAAGCGAACACTGAAGCTTTCTTT.

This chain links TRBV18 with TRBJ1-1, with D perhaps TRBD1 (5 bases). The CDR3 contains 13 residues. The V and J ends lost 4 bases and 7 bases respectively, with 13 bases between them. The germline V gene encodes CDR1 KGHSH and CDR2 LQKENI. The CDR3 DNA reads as TGTGCCAGCTCACTAAACCAGGGAAATGAAGCTTTCTTT. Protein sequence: CASSLNQGNEAFF.

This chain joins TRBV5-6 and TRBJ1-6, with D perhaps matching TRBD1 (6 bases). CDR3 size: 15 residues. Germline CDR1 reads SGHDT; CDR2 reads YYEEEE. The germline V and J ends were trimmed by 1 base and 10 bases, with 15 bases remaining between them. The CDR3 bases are TGTGCCAGCAGCTTGCAAACAGGGTTAGGCTCACCCCTCCACTTT. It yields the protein CASSLQTGLGSPLHF.

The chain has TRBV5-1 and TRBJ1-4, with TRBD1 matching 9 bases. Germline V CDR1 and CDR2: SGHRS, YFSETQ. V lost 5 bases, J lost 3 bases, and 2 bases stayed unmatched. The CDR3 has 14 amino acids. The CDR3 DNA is TGCGCCAGCAGGGGACAGGGTTCTAATGAAAAACTGTTTTTT. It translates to CASRGQGSNEKLFF.

The CDR3 protein is CASSRLAGGLVEQFF. The CDR3 bases are TGTGCCAGCAGTCGACTAGCGGGGGGGCTCGTTGAGCAGTTCTTC. J is TRBJ2-1 and V is TRBV27; 14 bases align to TRBD2. Germline V gene data show CDR1 as MNHEY and CDR2 as SMNVEV (reference sequence). This CDR3 is built from 15 residues. Trimming cost V 5 bases and J 9 bases; bases outside gene matches: 6.

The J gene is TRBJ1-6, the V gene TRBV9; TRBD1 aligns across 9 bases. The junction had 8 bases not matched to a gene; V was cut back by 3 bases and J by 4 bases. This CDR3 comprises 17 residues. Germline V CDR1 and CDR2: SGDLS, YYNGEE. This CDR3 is CASSEGQGRAYNSPLHF. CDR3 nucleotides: TGTGCCAGCAGCGAGGGACAGGGAAGGGCATATAATTCACCCCTCCACTTT.

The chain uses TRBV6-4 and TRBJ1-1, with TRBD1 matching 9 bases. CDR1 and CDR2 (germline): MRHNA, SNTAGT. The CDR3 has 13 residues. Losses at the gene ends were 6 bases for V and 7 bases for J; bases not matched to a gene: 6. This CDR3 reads CASREQGAGEAFF. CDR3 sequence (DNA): TGTGCCAGCAGAGAACAGGGGGCCGGTGAAGCTTTCTTT.

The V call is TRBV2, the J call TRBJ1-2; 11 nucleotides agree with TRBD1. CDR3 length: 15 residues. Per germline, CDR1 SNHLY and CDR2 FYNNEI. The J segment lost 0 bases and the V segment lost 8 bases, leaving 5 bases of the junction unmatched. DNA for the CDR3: TGTGCCAGCCATGGACAGGGGGCCGCTAACTATGGCTACACCTTC. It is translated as CASHGQGAANYGYTF.

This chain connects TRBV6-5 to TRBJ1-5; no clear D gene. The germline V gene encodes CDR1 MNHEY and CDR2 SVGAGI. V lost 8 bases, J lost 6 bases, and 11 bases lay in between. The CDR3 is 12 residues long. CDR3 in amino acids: CASRWEVQPQHF. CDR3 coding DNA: TGTGCCAGCCGTTGGGAGGTTCAGCCCCAGCATTTT.

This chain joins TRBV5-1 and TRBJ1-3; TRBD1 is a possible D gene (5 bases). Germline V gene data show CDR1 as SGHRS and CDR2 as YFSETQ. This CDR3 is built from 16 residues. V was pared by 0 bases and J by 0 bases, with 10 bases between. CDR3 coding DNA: TGCGCCAGCAGCTTGGGGGCAGGGTTCTCTGGAAACACCATATATTTT. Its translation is CASSLGAGFSGNTIYF.

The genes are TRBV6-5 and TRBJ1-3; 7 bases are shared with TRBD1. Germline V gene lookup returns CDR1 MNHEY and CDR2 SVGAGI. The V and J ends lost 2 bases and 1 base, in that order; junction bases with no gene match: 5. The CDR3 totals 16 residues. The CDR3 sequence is CASSYIGGWSGNTIYF. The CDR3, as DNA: TGTGCCAGCAGTTACATAGGGGGCTGGTCTGGAAACACCATATATTTT.